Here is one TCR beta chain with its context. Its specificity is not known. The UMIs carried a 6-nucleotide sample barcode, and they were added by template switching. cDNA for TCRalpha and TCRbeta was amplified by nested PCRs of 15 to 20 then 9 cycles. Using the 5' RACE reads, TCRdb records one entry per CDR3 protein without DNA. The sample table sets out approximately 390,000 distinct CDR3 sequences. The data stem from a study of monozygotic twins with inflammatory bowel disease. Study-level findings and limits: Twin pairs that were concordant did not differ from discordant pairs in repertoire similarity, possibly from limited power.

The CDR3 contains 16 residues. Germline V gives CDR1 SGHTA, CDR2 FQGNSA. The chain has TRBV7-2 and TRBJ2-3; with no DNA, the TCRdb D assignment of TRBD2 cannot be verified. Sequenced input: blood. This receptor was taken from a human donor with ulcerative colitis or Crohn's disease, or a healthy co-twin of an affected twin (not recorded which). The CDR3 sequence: CASSLDLGGRTDTQYF.